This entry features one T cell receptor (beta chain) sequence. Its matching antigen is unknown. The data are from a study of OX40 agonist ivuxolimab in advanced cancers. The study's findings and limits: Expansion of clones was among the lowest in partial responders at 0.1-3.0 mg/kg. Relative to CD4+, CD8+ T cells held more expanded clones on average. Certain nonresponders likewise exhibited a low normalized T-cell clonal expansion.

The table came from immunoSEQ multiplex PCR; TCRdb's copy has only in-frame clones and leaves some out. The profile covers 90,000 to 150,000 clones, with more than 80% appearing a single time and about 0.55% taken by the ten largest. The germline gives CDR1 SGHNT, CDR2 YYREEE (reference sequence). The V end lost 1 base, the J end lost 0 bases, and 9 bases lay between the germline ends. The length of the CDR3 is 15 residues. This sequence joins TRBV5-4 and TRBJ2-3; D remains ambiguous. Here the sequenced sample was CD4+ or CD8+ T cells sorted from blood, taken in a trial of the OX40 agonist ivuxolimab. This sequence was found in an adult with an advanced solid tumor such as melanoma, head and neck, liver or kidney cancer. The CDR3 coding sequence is TGTGCCAGCAGCTTGCGGCAGGTTAGCACAGATACGCAGTATTTT. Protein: CASSLRQVSTDTQYF.